The 26 T cell receptor beta chains below come from one sample, sequenced in a study of response to subunit inactivated influenza vaccine. MiXCR, applied by TCRdb to the RT-PCR reads, yields one record per CDR3 protein. The sample holds 400,000 to 650,000 distinct CDR3 sequences, approximately 7.2% seen once. The starting material was PBMCs from blood, obtained around 2 years after vaccination. All receptors derive from a man aged 50-75 years who received an inactivated influenza vaccine.

The chain employs TRBV5-4 and TRBJ2-7; D may match TRBD1 or TRBD2 (5 bases each). The CDR3 length is 15 residues. Germline V gene lookup returns CDR1 SGHNT and CDR2 YYREEE (reference sequence). V lost 4 bases, J lost 2 bases, and 16 bases lay in between. CDR3: CASSQGLLGAYEQYF. The CDR3, as DNA: TGTGCCAGCAGCCAAGGACTCCTAGGGGCCTACGAGCAGTACTTC.

The chain couples TRBV5-1 to TRBJ2-3, with TRBD1 matching 7 bases. Germline loops: CDR1 SGHRS, CDR2 YFSETQ. Trimming took 4 bases from V and 2 from J; bases not matched to a gene: 7. This CDR3 is 15 amino acids long. The CDR3 sequence is CASSARGQTTDTQYF. CDR3 DNA sequence: TGCGCCAGCAGCGCCAGGGGACAGACCACAGATACGCAGTATTTT.

This clonotype was seen at least ten times. The chain links TRBV20-1 to TRBJ1-3; no firm D call. Per the germline V gene, CDR1 is DFQATT and CDR2 is SNEGSKA (reference sequence). CDR3 length: 15 residues. Trimming pared 6 bases from V and 0 bases from J, leaving 15 bases between. Here the CDR3 reads CSAMGGINSGNTIYF. As DNA, the CDR3 is TGCAGTGCCATGGGTGGGATCAACTCTGGAAACACCATATATTTT.

This clonotype was detected only a few times. V usage is TRBV7-9 and J usage is TRBJ2-1; D possibly corresponds to TRBD1 (5 bases). Trimming shortened V by 2 bases and J by 8 bases, and 13 bases separated the two germline ends. The V gene's germline CDR1 is SEHNR and CDR2 FQNEAQ (reference sequence). The CDR3 has 14 amino acids. The CDR3 loop is CASSLQLQGDEQFF. CDR3 nucleotides: TGTGCCAGCAGCTTACAGCTCCAAGGGGATGAGCAGTTCTTC.

This clonotype was detected ten times or more. The CDR3 DNA sequence: TGTGCCAGCGTGGGGGAAACCGGGGAGCTGTTTTTT. Protein sequence: CASVGETGELFF. The chain recombines TRBV6-2 or TRBV6-3 with TRBJ2-2; tentatively, D is TRBD1 or TRBD2 (5 bases each). The CDR3 is 12 amino acids. Germline V gene lookup returns CDR1 MNHEY and CDR2 SVGEGT. V gave up 8 bases and J gave up 5 bases, with 9 bases separating them.

A few counts support this clonotype. The rearrangement uses TRBV20-1 and TRBJ2-5; perhaps TRBD2 as D (5 bases). The V end was cut by 3 bases, the J end by 5 bases, with 7 bases between. Germline V gene sequence: CDR1 DFQATT, CDR2 SNEGSKA (reference sequence). This CDR3 has 11 amino acids. The CDR3 here is CSASEGETQYF. CDR3 DNA sequence: TGCAGTGCTAGCGAGGGCGAGACCCAGTACTTC.

This clonotype was seen many times. The chain is built from TRBV3-1 and TRBJ1-2, with 9 bases identical to TRBD1. J gave up 3 bases and V 4 bases, and 6 bases lay outside the gene matches. This CDR3 comprises 15 residues. Germline CDR1 and CDR2: LGHDT and YNNKEL (reference sequence). DNA of the CDR3: TGTGCCAGCAGCCCAACCCGGACAGGGGACTATGGCTACACCTTC. It codes for CASSPTRTGDYGYTF.

At least ten counts were recorded for this clonotype. The CDR3 sequence is CASSQPPDRAGELFF. The CDR3 bases are TGTGCCAGCAGTCAACCCCCGGACAGGGCAGGGGAGCTGTTTTTT. This chain uses TRBV28 with TRBJ2-2; TRBD1 agrees at 8 bases. CDR1 and CDR2 from the germline V gene are MDHEN and SYDVKM. The CDR3 covers 15 residues. V lost 5 bases, J lost 8 bases, and 10 bases stayed unmatched.

This rearrangement joins TRBV12-3 or TRBV12-4 to TRBJ1-1; TRBD1 is a possible D gene (6 bases). V was trimmed by 3 bases and J by 11 bases, leaving 13 bases between them. This CDR3 has 12 amino acids. The CDR3 reads CASSFLGARAFF. The CDR3 nucleotides are TGTGCCAGCAGTTTCCTGGGGGCAAGGGCTTTCTTT.

This clonotype was observed many times. This chain connects TRBV24-1 to TRBJ2-5; D perhaps matches TRBD1 (5 bases). Trimming removed 4 bases from V and 3 bases from J, with 8 bases in between. There are 13 residues in the CDR3. CDR1 KGHDR and CDR2 SFDVKD come from the germline V gene. In DNA form, the CDR3 reads TGTGCCACCAGTGACGGCAGGGAAGAGACCCAGTACTTC. Its protein product is CATSDGREETQYF.

This clonotype has ten or more counts. The rearrangement joins TRBV2 to TRBJ2-4; either TRBD1 or TRBD2 may supply D (5 bases each). Per germline, CDR1 SNHLY and CDR2 FYNNEI. This CDR3 is built from 13 residues. Trimming pared 3 bases from V and 6 bases from J, leaving 9 bases between. CDR3 sequence reads: CASSDGAGNIQYF. The CDR3 bases are TGTGCCAGCAGTGACGGGGCGGGAAACATTCAGTACTTC.

This clonotype was observed a handful of times. This chain connects TRBV20-1 to TRBJ2-1, with D possibly matching TRBD2 (6 bases). V lost 1 base, J lost 10 bases, and 26 bases lay in between. The CDR3 length is 17 residues. The germline CDR1 and CDR2 sequences are DFQATT and SNEGSKA (reference sequence). The CDR3 sequence: CSARGLLPSAHPTEQFF. The CDR3 DNA follows: TGCAGTGCTAGAGGGTTATTACCTAGCGCCCACCCGACGGAGCAGTTCTTC.

This clonotype was observed many times. The gene calls are TRBV7-3 and TRBJ2-2; TRBD2 matches 9 bases. Trimming took 5 bases from V and 7 from J; bases not matched to a gene: 14. CDR1 is SGHTA and CDR2 is FQGTGA in the germline V gene. The CDR3 consists of 17 residues. CDR3 amino acids: CASSPEGSGSVGGELFF. The CDR3 DNA sequence: TGTGCCAGCAGCCCCGAAGGTAGCGGGAGCGTAGGCGGGGAGCTGTTTTTT.

The table lists this clonotype with many counts. J is TRBJ2-3 and V is TRBV15, with a weak D call TRBD1 (5 bases). Deletions cut 6 bases from V and 2 bases from J, with 9 bases between. CDR1 LNHNV and CDR2 YYDKDF come from the germline V gene (reference sequence). This CDR3 is 13 amino acids long. The CDR3 spells CATSRGYTDTQYF. CDR3 DNA sequence: TGTGCCACCAGTAGGGGCTACACAGATACGCAGTATTTT.

The sample holds a few counts of this clonotype. The rearrangement links TRBV6-2 or TRBV6-3 to TRBJ2-1, with D possibly being TRBD2 (6 bases). Germline assignment: CDR1 MNHEY and CDR2 SVGEGT. The CDR3 covers 16 residues. V gave up 0 bases and J gave up 0 bases, with 9 bases separating them. CDR3 loop: CASSYSRGASYNEQFF. For the CDR3, the DNA is TGTGCCAGCAGTTACTCCCGCGGGGCCTCCTACAATGAGCAGTTCTTC.

This clonotype has just a few counts. The chain employs TRBV20-1 and TRBJ1-5; D is undetermined. The CDR3 consists of 12 residues. Trimming shortened V by 8 bases and J by 7 bases, and 15 bases separated the two germline ends. The germline V gene encodes CDR1 DFQATT and CDR2 SNEGSKA (reference sequence). CDR3 sequence: CSSDPLGQPQHF. The CDR3 bases are TGCAGTTCGGACCCCTTAGGGCAGCCCCAGCATTTT.

This clonotype was picked up many times. The chain links TRBV7-2 to TRBJ1-1; TRBD1 is a possible D gene (6 bases). The V end was cut by 2 bases, the J end by 1 base, with 14 bases between. Germline V CDR1 and CDR2: SGHTA, FQGNSA. The length of the CDR3 is 16 residues. Here the CDR3 DNA reads TGTGCCAGCAGCTTAAACCACAAACAGGGGAACACTGAAGCTTTCTTT. It translates to CASSLNHKQGNTEAFF.

This clonotype was picked up a small number of times. The chain links TRBV29-1 to TRBJ2-1, with TRBD2 matching over 8 bases. Germline V CDR1 and CDR2: SQVTM, ANQGSEA. The CDR3 extends over 15 amino acids. The junction had 7 bases not matched to a gene; V was cut back by 3 bases and J by 3 bases. CDR3 sequence reads: CSVEFISGIYNEQFF. The CDR3 nucleotides are TGCAGCGTTGAGTTTATTAGCGGGATCTACAATGAGCAGTTCTTC.

The V call is TRBV6-2 or TRBV6-3, the J call TRBJ2-5, with 7 bases lining up with TRBD2. Germline V gene sequence: CDR1 MNHEY, CDR2 SVGEGT. V shed 5 bases, J shed 4 bases, and the junction held 13 bases outside the gene matches. The length of the CDR3 is 16 residues. The CDR3 is CASSLSAGTKAETQYF. In DNA form, the CDR3 reads TGTGCCAGCAGTCTCTCCGCCGGGACTAAGGCAGAGACCCAGTACTTC.

The V gene is TRBV20-1, the J gene TRBJ2-1; D possibly corresponds to TRBD2 (5 bases). This CDR3 region has 15 residues. Germline V gene data show CDR1 as DFQATT and CDR2 as SNEGSKA (reference sequence). V dropped 2 bases and J dropped 5 bases, with 16 bases sitting between them. The DNA for the CDR3 is TGCAGTGCTAGATCTATTCAGGACTTTAACAATGAGCAGTTCTTC. It yields the protein CSARSIQDFNNEQFF.

This chain connects TRBV12-3 or TRBV12-4 to TRBJ2-3, with D perhaps TRBD1 (5 bases). Trimming removed 5 bases from V and 6 bases from J, with 15 bases in between. The CDR3 runs 14 residues. This CDR3 reads CASSQPQGLDTQYF. In DNA form, the CDR3 reads TGTGCCAGCAGTCAACCCCAGGGTTTGGATACGCAGTATTTT.

This clonotype was observed a handful of times. The CDR3 sequence is CSARDSGGGNSPLHF. The CDR3 DNA reads as TGCAGTGCTAGAGATAGCGGGGGAGGGAATTCACCCCTCCACTTT. J is TRBJ1-6 and V is TRBV20-1; maybe TRBD1 (5 bases). Germline CDR1 DFQATT, CDR2 SNEGSKA (reference sequence). The CDR3 spans 15 residues. Trimming took 0 bases from V and 7 from J, leaving 13 bases between them.

V and J are TRBV6-1 and TRBJ2-2; 7 positions match TRBD1. V lost 6 bases and J lost 4; bases outside the gene matches: 11. The germline V gene encodes CDR1 MNHNS and CDR2 SASEGT. There are 16 residues in the CDR3. The CDR3 spells CASSASGTALTGELFF. For the CDR3, the DNA is TGTGCCAGCAGCGCGTCCGGGACAGCCCTCACCGGGGAGCTGTTTTTT.

This clonotype was seen a handful of times. This chain connects TRBV6-5 to TRBJ2-7; no clear D gene. With 5 bases removed from V and 2 bases from J, the gap between germline ends came to 19 bases. CDR3 length: 16 residues. Germline CDR1 reads MNHEY; CDR2 reads SVGAGI. CDR3 nucleotide sequence: TGTGCCAGCAGTAAAGCCTCGATGAGCTTACCCTACGAGCAGTACTTC. Translated, it gives CASSKASMSLPYEQYF.

The V gene is TRBV6-1, the J gene TRBJ2-5, with D possibly matching TRBD2 (6 bases). The CDR3 contains 15 residues. In germline, CDR1 is MNHNS, CDR2 SASEGT. V lost 6 bases and J lost 5, with 19 bases in between. The CDR3 loop reads CASSSTYGSGETQYF. The CDR3 nucleotides are TGTGCCAGCAGCTCCACCTACGGGAGCGGGGAGACCCAGTACTTC.

This clonotype came up a few times. The CDR3 region is CSASAYGTPSIAKNIQYF. The CDR3 DNA follows: TGCAGTGCTAGCGCCTACGGGACACCCTCTATAGCCAAAAACATTCAGTACTTC. J is TRBJ2-4 and V is TRBV20-1, with D perhaps TRBD1 (6 bases). The germline V and J ends were trimmed by 3 bases and 0 bases, with 21 bases remaining between them. Germline V gives CDR1 DFQATT, CDR2 SNEGSKA (reference sequence). CDR3 size: 18 residues.